This TCR beta chain appears in the sequencing data of a study of Graves' ophthalmopathy and Graves' hyperthyroidism. Study observations and caveats: Detected in blood as well were most expanded thyroid clonotypes with frequency above 0.001. The study's model predicted ophthalmopathy progression at approximately 71% sensitivity and 72.22% specificity.

TCR beta CDR3 amplification used RNA transcripts. Second-round multiplex PCR came after a first-round RT-PCR that employed HTBI primers. TCRdb re-analysed the multiplex PCR reads in MiXCR, keeping a single row per CDR3 protein. The table lists around 400,000 distinct CDR3 sequences, about 18% of them singletons. The table lists this clonotype with many counts. What it binds is unknown. Sequenced material: peripheral blood. This receptor was taken from a woman between 18 and 29 years old with Graves' ophthalmopathy.

CDR3 sequence: CASGGLYNSPLHF. The CDR3 bases are TGTGCCAGCGGGGGACTCTATAATTCACCCCTCCACTTT. This rearrangement joins TRBV12-3 or TRBV12-4 to TRBJ1-6; possibly TRBD1 for D (5 bases). The length of the CDR3 is 13 residues. Trimming cost V 8 bases and J 3 bases, with 8 bases left between them.